These 20 T cell receptor beta chains were sequenced from one sample in a study of cytomegalovirus exposure and HLA in healthy donors. The PCR had 60 Vbeta and 13 Jbeta primers. Method: immunoSEQ multiplex PCR; TCRdb's copy keeps in-frame clones and lacks some. The sample has under 250,000 clones, 76% seen once. The sample comprised PBMCs. These TCRs come from a man younger than 30 in good health and CMV-seronegative.

This chain uses TRBV11-2 with TRBJ1-3, with unresolved D. The ends were cut back, 0 bases at V and 11 bases at J, with 8 bases in the middle. Germline assignment: CDR1 SGHAT and CDR2 FQNNGV. The CDR3 is 12 amino acids. In DNA, the CDR3 is TGTGCCAGCAGCTTAGATCCGGTCCCCATATATTTT. It encodes CASSLDPVPIYF.

The chain joins TRBV6-1 to TRBJ1-2, with TRBD1 matching over 8 bases. There are 13 residues in the CDR3. Germline loops: CDR1 MNHNS, CDR2 SASEGT. V trimming: 2 bases; J trimming: 7 bases; junction bases outside the gene matches: 3. The CDR3 DNA reads as TGTGCCAGCAGTGAAACAGGGGGTCCTGGCTACACCTTC. This gives the protein CASSETGGPGYTF.

V is TRBV19 and J is TRBJ2-2; 8 bases align to TRBD1. There are 15 residues in the CDR3. After removal of 4 bases from V and 5 bases from J, the junction contained 6 bases not matched to a gene. The germline CDR1 and CDR2 sequences are LNHDA and SQIVND (reference sequence). CDR3 nucleotide sequence: TGTGCCAGTAGTAGCAGGGGGCTGAGTACCGGGGAGCTGTTTTTT. It translates to CASSSRGLSTGELFF.

This chain connects TRBV28 to TRBJ2-1; TRBD2 agrees at 7 bases. This CDR3 comprises 13 residues. Trimming cost V 7 bases and J 10 bases; bases outside gene matches: 10. CDR1 is MDHEN and CDR2 is SYDVKM in the germline V gene. The chain's CDR3 is CASNPVGGLEQFF. The DNA for the CDR3 is TGTGCCAGCAACCCCGTGGGGGGACTAGAGCAGTTCTTC. Based on the CDR3 plus reference TRBV28 and TRBJ2-1, the full variable domain is DVKVTQSSRYLVKRTGEKVFLECVQDMDHENMFWYRQDPGLGLRLIYFSYDVKMKEKGDIPEGYSVSREKKERFSLILESASTNQTSMYLCASNPVGGLEQFFGPGTRLTVL.

The V call is TRBV2, the J call TRBJ2-7; 9 nucleotides line up with TRBD1. Trimming cost V 6 bases and J 1 base; bases outside gene matches: 4. Germline-derived CDR1 and CDR2 are SNHLY and FYNNEI. The CDR3 has 14 amino acids. CDR3 loop: CASSLQGASYEQYF. The CDR3 coding sequence is TGTGCCAGCAGCCTACAGGGGGCTTCCTACGAGCAGTACTTC.

The J gene is TRBJ2-1, the V gene TRBV5-6; 14 bases match TRBD2. CDR1 and CDR2 (germline): SGHDT, YYEEEE. The CDR3 totals 16 residues. With 3 bases clipped from V and 9 bases from J, the junction kept 8 bases outside the gene matches. The CDR3 bases are TGTGCCAGCAGCTCCCTGACTAGCGGGAGGGGTAGTGAGCAGTTCTTC. It yields the protein CASSSLTSGRGSEQFF.

This clone has just one count. The J gene is TRBJ1-2, the V gene TRBV28; possibly TRBD1 for D (6 bases). Trimming cost V 3 bases and J 7 bases, with 18 bases left between them. The CDR3 sequence is 15 residues long. In germline, CDR1 is MDHEN, CDR2 SYDVKM. This CDR3 is CASSLDSITGSGYTF. CDR3 nucleotide sequence: TGTGCCAGCAGTTTGGACTCTATAACAGGGTCTGGCTACACCTTC.

The gene calls are TRBV2 and TRBJ2-1; 8 bases align to TRBD1. CDR1 SNHLY and CDR2 FYNNEI come from the germline V gene. The CDR3 extends over 15 amino acids. V shed 5 bases, J shed 0 bases, and the junction held 3 bases outside the gene matches. As DNA, the CDR3 is TGTGCCAGCAGTCGGGACAGGAGCTCCTACAATGAGCAGTTCTTC. This codes for CASSRDRSSYNEQFF.

The rearrangement uses TRBV2 and TRBJ2-1; 11 bases are a match to TRBD2. From germline, CDR1 is SNHLY and CDR2 FYNNEI. V was clipped by 6 bases and J by 5 bases; unmatched bases: 6. This CDR3 region has 15 residues. DNA of the CDR3: TGTGCCAGCAGCCAAACTAGCGGGAGTGACAATGAGCAGTTCTTC. Translation gives CASSQTSGSDNEQFF.

The chain is built from TRBV2 and TRBJ2-7; possibly TRBD1 for D (5 bases). The CDR3 is 13 amino acids. V was shortened by 4 bases and J by 2 bases, with 9 bases between the two germline ends. Germline lookup yields CDR1 SNHLY and CDR2 FYNNEI. The CDR3 spells CASSGGRAYEQYF. As DNA, the CDR3 is TGTGCCAGCAGTGGGGGCAGAGCCTACGAGCAGTACTTC.

The genes are TRBV18 and TRBJ1-1, with D unresolved. Trimming left V 1 base short and J 0 bases short, with 3 bases between. Germline V lookup: CDR1 KGHSH, CDR2 LQKENI. The CDR3 has 13 residues. CDR3 DNA: TGTGCCAGCTCACCACTAGTGAACACTGAAGCTTTCTTT. This encodes CASSPLVNTEAFF.

The chain combines TRBV27 with TRBJ1-2; a possible D gene is TRBD1 (6 bases). The germline gives CDR1 MNHEY, CDR2 SMNVEV (reference sequence). The CDR3 has 14 amino acids. V was pared by 8 bases and J by 4 bases, with 17 bases between. The CDR3 DNA follows: TGTGCCAGCTCCCCCAGGGAGGGGGGCTATGGCTACACCTTC. Translation: CASSPREGGYGYTF.

This chain joins TRBV6-1 and TRBJ2-1; TRBD2 aligns across 13 bases. The CDR3 runs to 15 residues. CDR1 MNHNS and CDR2 SASEGT come from the germline V gene. Trimming took 7 bases from V and 7 from J; bases not matched to a gene: 7. CDR3 amino acids: CASITLAGGGNEQFF. Written as DNA, the CDR3 is TGTGCCAGCATAACACTAGCGGGAGGGGGGAATGAGCAGTTCTTC.

The chain joins TRBV7-9 to TRBJ1-1, with a possible D match to TRBD1 (6 bases). Trimming shortened V by 4 bases and J by 1 base, and 16 bases separated the two germline ends. This CDR3 spans 16 amino acids. Germline V gives CDR1 SEHNR, CDR2 FQNEAQ (reference sequence). The CDR3 loop reads CASSSQTGRSNTEAFF. CDR3 in DNA: TGTGCCAGCAGCTCACAGACAGGAAGGTCGAACACTGAAGCTTTCTTT.

This clone was counted once. The chain combines TRBV6-5 with TRBJ1-5; 9 nucleotides align to TRBD1. Germline V gene lookup returns CDR1 MNHEY and CDR2 SVGAGI. This CDR3 region has 14 residues. Trimming cost V 8 bases and J 2 bases; bases outside gene matches: 4. CDR3 protein: CASGWTGGNQPQHF. The CDR3 coding sequence is TGTGCCAGCGGTTGGACAGGGGGCAATCAGCCCCAGCATTTT.

The chain carries TRBV28 and TRBJ2-1; 7 bases map to TRBD1. The CDR3 sequence is 14 residues long. Germline trimming cut 3 bases from V and 6 bases from J; bases unmatched to any gene: 5. Germline loops: CDR1 MDHEN, CDR2 SYDVKM. Written as DNA, the CDR3 is TGTGCCAGCAGTTTTGGACAGGCCCGCAATGAGCAGTTCTTC. This codes for CASSFGQARNEQFF.

The rearrangement links TRBV7-2 to TRBJ1-5, with 7 positions matching TRBD1. The germline CDR1 and CDR2 sequences are SGHTA and FQGNSA. J was trimmed by 7 bases and V by 0 bases; bases with no gene match: 9. The CDR3 is made up of 16 amino acids. The CDR3 bases are TGTGCCAGCAGCTTAGCTCCAGGGGGGTTCGGACAGCCCCAGCATTTT. Its protein product is CASSLAPGGFGQPQHF.

The chain employs TRBV9 and TRBJ2-1, with TRBD1 matching over 12 bases. The CDR3 covers 17 residues. V gave up 0 bases and J gave up 5 bases; unmatched junction bases: 6. Germline lookup yields CDR1 SGDLS and CDR2 YYNGEE. The CDR3 reads CASSVGRGQGADNEQFF. CDR3 coding DNA: TGTGCCAGCAGCGTAGGTAGGGGACAGGGGGCGGACAATGAGCAGTTCTTC.

The chain recombines TRBV27 with TRBJ2-6, with D hard to call. This CDR3 comprises 15 residues. V dropped 3 bases and J dropped 0 bases, with 6 bases sitting between them. Germline V gives CDR1 MNHEY, CDR2 SMNVEV (reference sequence). The CDR3 loop is CASSFWHSGANVLTF. The CDR3 bases are TGTGCCAGCAGTTTTTGGCACTCTGGGGCCAACGTCCTGACTTTC.

The V and J genes are TRBV10-2 and TRBJ2-1; 9 bases match TRBD1. V was pared by 3 bases and J by 3 bases, with 9 bases of the junction left unmatched. CDR3 length: 17 residues. The germline CDR1 and CDR2 sequences are WSHSY and SAAADI. This CDR3 reads CASSERDREDVYNEQFF. CDR3 nucleotides: TGCGCCAGCAGTGAAAGGGACAGGGAGGACGTCTACAATGAGCAGTTCTTC.